This paragraph reports one T cell receptor (beta chain). The sample comes from a study of blood T cell repertoires in COVID-19. Overall study: Samples came from the United States, Italy and Spain, spanning acute and convalescent COVID-19.

Germline CDR1 MNHEY, CDR2 SMNVEV (reference sequence). The CDR3 runs 18 residues. The V end was cut by 3 bases, the J end by 0 bases, with 17 bases between. Profiled with immunoSEQ multiplex PCR; TCRdb holds only in-frame clones, not every one. The table lists approximately 230,000 clones, just over 85% of them singletons. Sequencing was performed on peripheral blood. The chain links TRBV27 to TRBJ2-2, with D perhaps matching TRBD1 (6 bases). The receptor comes from a man aged 30 to 45 who had recovered from COVID-19. CDR3 region: CASSLTGPTGPNTGELFF. The CDR3 DNA reads as TGTGCCAGCAGTTTGACAGGTCCGACCGGGCCGAACACCGGGGAGCTGTTTTTT.